This T cell receptor (beta chain) comes out of a study of Ad26.COV2.S vaccination and SARS-CoV-2 variants. As for treatment: roughly 19 received Ad26.COV2.S at low or high dose, single or two shots; 5 received placebo; per-sample allocation not given. Vaccine and placebo recipients were sampled on day 63 after the first injection. Some clones are missing from TCRdb's copy, which holds only in-frame ones; the method was immunoSEQ multiplex PCR. Of 350,000 to 500,000 clones listed, 85% to 90% are singletons. This clone was observed a few times. This CDR3 region has 12 residues. V lost 3 bases to trimming and J lost 6 bases, with 10 bases between them. The germline CDR1 and CDR2 sequences are DFQATT and SNEGSKA (reference sequence).

The receptor was isolated from a person between 18 and 60 years old who received the Ad26.COV2.S COVID-19 vaccine or a placebo. Source: peripheral blood, taken in a trial of Ad26.COV2.S vaccine versus placebo. The gene calls are TRBV20-1 and TRBJ2-3, with D hard to call. The CDR3 DNA is TGCAGTGCTAGTGGCGAGATCGATACGCAGTATTTT. This encodes CSASGEIDTQYF.